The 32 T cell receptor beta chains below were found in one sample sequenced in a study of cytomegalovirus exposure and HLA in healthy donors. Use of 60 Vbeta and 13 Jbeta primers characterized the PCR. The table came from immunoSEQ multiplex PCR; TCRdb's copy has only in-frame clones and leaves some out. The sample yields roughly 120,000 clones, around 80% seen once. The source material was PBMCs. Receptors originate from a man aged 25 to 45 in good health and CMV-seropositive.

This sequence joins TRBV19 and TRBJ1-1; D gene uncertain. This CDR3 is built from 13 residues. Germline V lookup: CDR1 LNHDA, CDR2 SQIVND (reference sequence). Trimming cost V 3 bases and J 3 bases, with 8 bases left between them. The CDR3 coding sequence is TGTGCCAGTAGTATCGGGCGGGACACTGAAGCTTTCTTT. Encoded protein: CASSIGRDTEAFF.

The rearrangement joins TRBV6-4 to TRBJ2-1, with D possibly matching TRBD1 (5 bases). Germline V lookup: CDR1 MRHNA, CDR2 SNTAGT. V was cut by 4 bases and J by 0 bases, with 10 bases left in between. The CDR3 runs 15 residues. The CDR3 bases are TGTGCCAGCAGTGTCCAGGGTCTCTCCTACAATGAGCAGTTCTTC. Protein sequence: CASSVQGLSYNEQFF.

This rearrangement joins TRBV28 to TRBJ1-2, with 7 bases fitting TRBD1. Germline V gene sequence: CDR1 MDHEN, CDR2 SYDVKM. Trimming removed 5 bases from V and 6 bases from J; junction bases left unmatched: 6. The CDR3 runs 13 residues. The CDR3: CASSVTGYHGYTF. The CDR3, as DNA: TGTGCCAGCAGTGTGACAGGGTACCATGGCTACACCTTC.

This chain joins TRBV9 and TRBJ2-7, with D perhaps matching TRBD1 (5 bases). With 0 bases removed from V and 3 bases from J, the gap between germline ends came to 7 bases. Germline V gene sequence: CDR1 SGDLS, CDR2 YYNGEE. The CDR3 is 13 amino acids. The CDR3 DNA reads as TGTGCCAGCAGCGTAGAAGGGGACTACGAGCAGTACTTC. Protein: CASSVEGDYEQYF. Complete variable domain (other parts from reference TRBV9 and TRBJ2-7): DSGVTQTPKHLITATGQRVTLRCSPRSGDLSVYWYQQSLDQGLQFLIQYYNGEERAKGNILERFSAQQFPDLHSELNLSSLELGDSALYFCASSVEGDYEQYFGPGTRLTVT.

CDR3 sequence (DNA): TGTGCCTGGAGTGCGGGACTCGCTTCCTACGAGCAGTACTTC. Its translation: CAWSAGLASYEQYF. The chain uses TRBV30 and TRBJ2-7; TRBD2 might be the D (6 bases). Trimming cost V 1 base and J 1 base, with 11 bases left between them. Germline CDR1 and CDR2: GTSNPN and SVGIG (reference sequence). CDR3 length: 14 amino acids.

CDR3 coding DNA: TGTGCCAGCAGCGGGGGACTCGGCGCGGATACGCAGTATTTT. This gives the protein CASSGGLGADTQYF. This sequence joins TRBV9 and TRBJ2-3; a weak D match, TRBD2 (6 bases). Deletions cut 3 bases from V and 6 bases from J, with 14 bases between. The CDR3 runs to 14 residues. The germline gives CDR1 SGDLS, CDR2 YYNGEE. The full variable domain, rest sourced from reference TRBV9 and TRBJ2-3, is DSGVTQTPKHLITATGQRVTLRCSPRSGDLSVYWYQQSLDQGLQFLIQYYNGEERAKGNILERFSAQQFPDLHSELNLSSLELGDSALYFCASSGGLGADTQYFGPGTRLTVL.

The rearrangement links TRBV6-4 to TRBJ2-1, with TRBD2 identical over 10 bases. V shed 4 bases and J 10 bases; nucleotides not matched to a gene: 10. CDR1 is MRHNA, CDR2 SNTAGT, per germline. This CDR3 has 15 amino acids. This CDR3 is CASSATSGASREQFF. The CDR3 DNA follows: TGTGCCAGCAGTGCAACTAGCGGGGCCTCCAGGGAGCAGTTCTTC.

The CDR3, as DNA: TGCGCCAGCAGCGCCCCGGGAGAAGCGCGGCCCTACGAGCAGTACTTC. It encodes CASSAPGEARPYEQYF. The chain is built from TRBV5-1 and TRBJ2-5; D is possibly TRBD2 (6 bases). Judging by the DNA end, TRBJ2-7 fits better; the J call may be wrong. Germline lookup yields CDR1 SGHRS and CDR2 YFSETQ. The CDR3 totals 16 residues.

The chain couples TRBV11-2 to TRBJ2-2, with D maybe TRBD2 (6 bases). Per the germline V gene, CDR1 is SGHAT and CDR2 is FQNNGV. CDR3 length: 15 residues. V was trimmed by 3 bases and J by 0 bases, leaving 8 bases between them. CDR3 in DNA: TGTGCCAGCAGCTTCGGGGGTACGAACACCGGGGAGCTGTTTTTT. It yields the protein CASSFGGTNTGELFF.

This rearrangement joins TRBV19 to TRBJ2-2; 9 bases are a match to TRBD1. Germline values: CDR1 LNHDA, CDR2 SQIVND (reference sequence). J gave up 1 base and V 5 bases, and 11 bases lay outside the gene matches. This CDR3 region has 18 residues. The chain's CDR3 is CASSPFSGGQGNTGELFF. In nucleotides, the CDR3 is TGTGCCAGTAGTCCCTTCTCAGGGGGACAGGGGAACACCGGGGAGCTGTTTTTT.

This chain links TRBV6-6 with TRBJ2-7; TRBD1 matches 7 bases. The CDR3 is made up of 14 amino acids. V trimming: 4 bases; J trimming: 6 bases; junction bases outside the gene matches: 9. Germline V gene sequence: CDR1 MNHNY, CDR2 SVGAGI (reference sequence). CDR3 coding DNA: TGTGCCAGCAGTTCCACAGGGGAGAGGGCCGAGCAGTACTTC. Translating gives CASSSTGERAEQYF.

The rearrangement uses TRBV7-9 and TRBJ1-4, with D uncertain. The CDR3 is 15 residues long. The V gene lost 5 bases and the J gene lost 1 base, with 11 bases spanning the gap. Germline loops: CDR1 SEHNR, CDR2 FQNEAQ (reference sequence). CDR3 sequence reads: CASSTTGLTNEKLFF. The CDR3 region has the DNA TGTGCCAGCAGCACGACGGGTCTAACTAATGAAAAACTGTTTTTT.

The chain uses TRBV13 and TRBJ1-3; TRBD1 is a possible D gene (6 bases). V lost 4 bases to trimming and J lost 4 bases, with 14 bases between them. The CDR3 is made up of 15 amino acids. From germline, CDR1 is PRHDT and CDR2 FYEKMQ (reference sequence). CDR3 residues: CASSYQQGSGNTIYF. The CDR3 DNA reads TGTGCCAGCAGCTACCAACAGGGATCAGGAAACACCATATATTTT.

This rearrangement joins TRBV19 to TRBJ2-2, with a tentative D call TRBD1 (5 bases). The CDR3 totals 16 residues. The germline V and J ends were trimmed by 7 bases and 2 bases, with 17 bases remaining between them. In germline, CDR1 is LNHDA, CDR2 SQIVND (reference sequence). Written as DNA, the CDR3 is TGTGCCAGTACCGCCAGACAGAAAATTAACACCGGGGAGCTGTTTTTT. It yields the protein CASTARQKINTGELFF. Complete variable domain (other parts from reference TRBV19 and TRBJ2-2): DGGITQSPKYLFRKEGQNVTLSCEQNLNHDAMYWYRQDPGQGLRLIYYSQIVNDFQKGDIAEGYSVSREKKESFPLTVTSAQKNPTAFYLCASTARQKINTGELFFGEGSRLTVL.

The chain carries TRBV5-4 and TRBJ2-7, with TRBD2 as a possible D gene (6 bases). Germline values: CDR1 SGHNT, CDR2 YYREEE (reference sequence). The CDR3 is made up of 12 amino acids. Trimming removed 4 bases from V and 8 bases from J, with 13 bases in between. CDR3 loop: CASSVGGLQQYF. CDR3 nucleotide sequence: TGTGCCAGCAGCGTCGGCGGACTACAGCAGTACTTC.

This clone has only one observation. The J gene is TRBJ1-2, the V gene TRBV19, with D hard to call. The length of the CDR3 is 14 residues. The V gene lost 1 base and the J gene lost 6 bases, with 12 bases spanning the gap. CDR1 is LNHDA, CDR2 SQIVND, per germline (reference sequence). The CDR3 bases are TGTGCCAGTAGTATAGGGACGGGGTTCGATGGCTACACCTTC. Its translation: CASSIGTGFDGYTF.

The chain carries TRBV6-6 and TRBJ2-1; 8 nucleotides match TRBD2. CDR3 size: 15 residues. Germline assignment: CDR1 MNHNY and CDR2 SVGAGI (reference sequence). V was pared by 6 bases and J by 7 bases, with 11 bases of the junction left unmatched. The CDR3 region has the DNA TGTGCCAGCAGCCGAACCGGGGGGGCGGCGAATGAGCAGTTCTTC. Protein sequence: CASSRTGGAANEQFF.

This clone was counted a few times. The CDR3 DNA follows: TGTGCCAGCAGCGCAGGACCGGGGGCGCAGTATTTT. Translated: CASSAGPGAQYF. This chain links TRBV2 with TRBJ2-3, with D possibly TRBD2 on 6 matching bases. V gave up 6 bases and J gave up 10 bases, with 14 bases separating them. Germline CDR1 and CDR2: SNHLY and FYNNEI. The CDR3 is made up of 12 amino acids.

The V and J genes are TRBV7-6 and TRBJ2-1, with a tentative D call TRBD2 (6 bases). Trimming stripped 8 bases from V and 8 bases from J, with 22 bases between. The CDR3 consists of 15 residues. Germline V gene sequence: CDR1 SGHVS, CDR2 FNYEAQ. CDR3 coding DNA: TGTGCCAGCGGTTTCCTAGCGAATGTGGAGGATGAGCAGTTCTTC. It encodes CASGFLANVEDEQFF.

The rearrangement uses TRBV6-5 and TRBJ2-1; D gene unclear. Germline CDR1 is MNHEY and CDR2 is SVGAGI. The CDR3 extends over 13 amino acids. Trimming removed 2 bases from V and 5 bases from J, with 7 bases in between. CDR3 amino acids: CASSYGQNNEQFF. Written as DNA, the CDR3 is TGTGCCAGCAGTTACGGGCAGAACAATGAGCAGTTCTTC.

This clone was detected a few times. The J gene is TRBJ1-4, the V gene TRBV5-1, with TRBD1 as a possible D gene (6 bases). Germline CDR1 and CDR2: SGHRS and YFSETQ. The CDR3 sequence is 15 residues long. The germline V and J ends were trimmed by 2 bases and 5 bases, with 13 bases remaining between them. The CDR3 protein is CASSFLQGNNEKLFF. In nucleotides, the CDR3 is TGCGCCAGCAGCTTTCTTCAGGGGAACAATGAAAAACTGTTTTTT. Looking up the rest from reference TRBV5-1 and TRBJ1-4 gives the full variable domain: KAGVTQTPRYLIKTRGQQVTLSCSPISGHRSVSWYQQTPGQGLQFLFEYFSETQRNKGNFPGRFSGRQFSNSRSEMNVSTLELGDSALYLCASSFLQGNNEKLFFGSGTQLSVL.

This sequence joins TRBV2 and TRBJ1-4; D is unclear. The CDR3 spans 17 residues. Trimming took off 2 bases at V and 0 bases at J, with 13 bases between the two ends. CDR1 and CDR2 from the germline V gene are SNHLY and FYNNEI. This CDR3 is CASSETITTPTNEKLFF. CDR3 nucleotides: TGTGCCAGCAGTGAAACGATAACTACTCCAACTAATGAAAAACTGTTTTTT.

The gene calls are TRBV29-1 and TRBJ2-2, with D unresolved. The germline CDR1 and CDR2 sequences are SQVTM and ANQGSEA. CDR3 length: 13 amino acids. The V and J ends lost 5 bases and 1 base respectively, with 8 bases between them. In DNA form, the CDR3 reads TGCAGCGTTACCCCAGGGAACACCGGGGAGCTGTTTTTT. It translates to CSVTPGNTGELFF.

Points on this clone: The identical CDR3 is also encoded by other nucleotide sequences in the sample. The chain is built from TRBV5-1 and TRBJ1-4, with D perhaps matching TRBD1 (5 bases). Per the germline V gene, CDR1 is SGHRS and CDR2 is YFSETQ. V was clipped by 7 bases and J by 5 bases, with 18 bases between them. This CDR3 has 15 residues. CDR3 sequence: CASSRRGTGNEKLFF. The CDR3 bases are TGCGCCAGCTCTCGTCGCGGGACGGGGAATGAAAAACTGTTTTTT.

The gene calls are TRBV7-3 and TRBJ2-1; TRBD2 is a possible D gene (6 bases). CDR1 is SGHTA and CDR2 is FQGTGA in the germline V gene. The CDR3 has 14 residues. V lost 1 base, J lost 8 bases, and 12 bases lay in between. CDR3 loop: CASSLIAGRDEQFF. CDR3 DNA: TGTGCCAGCAGCTTAATCGCGGGGAGAGATGAGCAGTTCTTC.

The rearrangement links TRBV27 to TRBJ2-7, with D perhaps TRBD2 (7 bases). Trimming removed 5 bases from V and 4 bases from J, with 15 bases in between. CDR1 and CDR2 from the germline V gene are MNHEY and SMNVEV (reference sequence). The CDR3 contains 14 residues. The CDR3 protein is CASSPKGGVYEQYF. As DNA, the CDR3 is TGTGCCAGCAGTCCTAAGGGGGGGGTTTACGAGCAGTACTTC.

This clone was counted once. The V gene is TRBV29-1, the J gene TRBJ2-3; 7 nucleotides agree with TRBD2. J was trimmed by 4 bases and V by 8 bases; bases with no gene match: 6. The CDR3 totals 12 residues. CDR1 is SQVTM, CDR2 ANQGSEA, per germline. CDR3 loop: CSLLRGADTQYF. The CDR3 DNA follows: TGCAGCCTCCTCCGGGGGGCAGATACGCAGTATTTT.

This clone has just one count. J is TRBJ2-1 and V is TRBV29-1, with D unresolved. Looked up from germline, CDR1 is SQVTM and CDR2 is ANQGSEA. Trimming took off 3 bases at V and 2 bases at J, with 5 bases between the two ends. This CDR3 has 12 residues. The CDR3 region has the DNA TGCAGCGTTGATTACACCTACAATGAGCAGTTCTTC. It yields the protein CSVDYTYNEQFF.

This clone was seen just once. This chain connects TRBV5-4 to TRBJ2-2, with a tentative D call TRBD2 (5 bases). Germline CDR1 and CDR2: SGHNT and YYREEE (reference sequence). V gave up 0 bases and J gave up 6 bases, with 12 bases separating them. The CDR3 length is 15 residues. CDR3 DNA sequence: TGTGCCAGCAGCTTGGCATCGGTCGGGGCCGGGGAGCTGTTTTTT. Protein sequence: CASSLASVGAGELFF.

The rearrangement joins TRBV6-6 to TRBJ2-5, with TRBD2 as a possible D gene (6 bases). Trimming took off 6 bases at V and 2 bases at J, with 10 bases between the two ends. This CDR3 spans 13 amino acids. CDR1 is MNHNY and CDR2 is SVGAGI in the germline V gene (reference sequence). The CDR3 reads CASSRGLQETQYF. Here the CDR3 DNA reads TGTGCCAGCAGCCGGGGACTTCAAGAGACCCAGTACTTC.

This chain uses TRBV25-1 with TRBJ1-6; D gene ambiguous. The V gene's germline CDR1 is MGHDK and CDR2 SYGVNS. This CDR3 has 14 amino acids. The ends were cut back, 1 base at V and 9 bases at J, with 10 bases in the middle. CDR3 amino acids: CASSEWAGVSPLHF. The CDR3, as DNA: TGTGCCAGCAGTGAATGGGCCGGGGTTTCACCCCTCCACTTT.

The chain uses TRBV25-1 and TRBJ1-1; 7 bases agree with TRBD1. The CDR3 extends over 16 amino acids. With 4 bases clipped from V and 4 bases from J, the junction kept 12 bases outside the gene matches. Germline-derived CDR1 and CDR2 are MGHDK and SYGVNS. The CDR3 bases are TGTGCCAGCAGTGCCATCGACAGGGAAATTTTCACTGAAGCTTTCTTT. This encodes CASSAIDREIFTEAFF. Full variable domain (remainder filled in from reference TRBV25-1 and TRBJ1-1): EADIYQTPRYLVIGTGKKITLECSQTMGHDKMYWYQQDPGMELHLIHYSYGVNSTEKGDLSSESTVSRIRTEHFPLTLESARPSHTSQYLCASSAIDREIFTEAFFGQGTRLTVV.